The 19 T cell receptor beta chains presented below share a single source sample, sequenced in a study of blood T cell repertoires in COVID-19. TCRdb's table, derived via immunoSEQ multiplex PCR, lists solely in-frame clones and lacks some. In the table there are 200,000 to 250,000 clones, around 83% of which are singletons. Sample: peripheral blood. All receptors come from a young man who had recovered from COVID-19.

CDR3 nucleotides: TGTGCCAGCAGTTACTCACAGGGGACCCCCTACGAGCAGTACTTC. Encoded protein: CASSYSQGTPYEQYF. The chain employs TRBV6-5 and TRBJ2-7, with 7 nucleotides matching TRBD1. Germline V CDR1 and CDR2: MNHEY, SVGAGI. The ends lost 0 bases at V and 2 bases at J; junction bases unmatched: 4. The CDR3 is made up of 15 amino acids.

This chain uses TRBV7-3 with TRBJ2-4; tentative D call: TRBD2 (5 bases). Germline-derived CDR1 and CDR2 are SGHTA and FQGTGA. The ends were cut back, 0 bases at V and 0 bases at J, with 12 bases in the middle. The CDR3 has 17 residues. CDR3 coding DNA: TGTGCCAGCAGCTTAACTGGCGGGTCTCAAGCCAAAAACATTCAGTACTTC. Its translation: CASSLTGGSQAKNIQYF.

The rearrangement joins TRBV6-5 to TRBJ2-2, with 7 bases identical to TRBD1. V dropped 5 bases and J dropped 6; count of bases not matched to a gene: 9. The CDR3 covers 15 residues. Germline V gene lookup returns CDR1 MNHEY and CDR2 SVGAGI. The DNA of the CDR3 is TGTGCCAGCAGTCTCTCCTCGGGACAGCCCGGGGAGCTGTTTTTT. Protein sequence: CASSLSSGQPGELFF.

Notes on this clone: The same CDR3 is also encoded by other DNA sequences in this sample. This chain uses TRBV5-4 with TRBJ2-2; 11 bases are shared with TRBD1. V gave up 0 bases and J gave up 4 bases; unmatched junction bases: 2. Germline V gives CDR1 SGHNT, CDR2 YYREEE (reference sequence). The CDR3 runs 16 residues. The CDR3 bases are TGTGCCAGCAGCTTGGCCGGGACAGGGGGCACCGGGGAGCTGTTTTTT. It translates to CASSLAGTGGTGELFF.

V usage is TRBV4-1 and J usage is TRBJ2-3, with 11 bases matching TRBD2. V was clipped by 0 bases and J by 11 bases; unmatched bases: 4. CDR1 and CDR2 from the germline V gene are MGHRA and YSYEKL. The CDR3 spans 14 residues. The DNA for the CDR3 is TGCGCCAGCAGCCAAGAGAACCTAGCGGGGGGGCAGTATTTT. Its protein is CASSQENLAGGQYF.

The rearrangement links TRBV9 to TRBJ2-4; D possibly corresponds to TRBD2 (6 bases). The V and J ends lost 0 bases and 0 bases respectively, with 10 bases between them. The V gene's germline CDR1 is SGDLS and CDR2 YYNGEE. This CDR3 is 16 amino acids long. The DNA for the CDR3 is TGTGCCAGCAGCGTAGGGGAGGAGACAGCCAAAAACATTCAGTACTTC. This translates into CASSVGEETAKNIQYF.

Points on this clone: This specimen includes other DNA sequences encoding the same CDR3. V gene TRBV19 combines with J gene TRBJ2-1, with 8 bases fitting TRBD2. J lost 3 bases, V lost 6 bases, and 4 bases had no gene match. CDR1 is LNHDA and CDR2 is SQIVND in the germline V gene (reference sequence). This CDR3 has 14 residues. The CDR3 DNA sequence: TGTGCCAGTAGCCCCGGGGGGGACTACAATGAGCAGTTCTTC. Its translation is CASSPGGDYNEQFF.

Only a few counts were recorded for this clone. The gene calls are TRBV4-1 and TRBJ1-5; D may be TRBD1 (5 bases). The CDR3 sequence is 18 residues long. Trimming left V 1 base short and J 2 bases short, with 18 bases between. The germline V gene has CDR1 MGHRA and CDR2 YSYEKL. CDR3 loop: CASSQVGRVGGGNQPQHF. CDR3 nucleotide sequence: TGCGCCAGCAGCCAAGTAGGCAGGGTCGGCGGCGGCAATCAGCCCCAGCATTTT.

The V call is TRBV10-3, the J call TRBJ1-5; D is ambiguous. Per the germline V gene, CDR1 is ENHRY and CDR2 is SYGVKD. Trimming stripped 9 bases from V and 8 bases from J, with 11 bases between. This CDR3 is built from 11 residues. In nucleotides, the CDR3 is TGTGCCATGGATAAGGGAGAGCCCCAGCATTTT. Translating it yields CAMDKGEPQHF.

The chain has TRBV9 and TRBJ2-6; 12 bases agree with TRBD1. There are 18 residues in the CDR3. The V gene's germline CDR1 is SGDLS and CDR2 YYNGEE. J lost 2 bases, V lost 3 bases, and 6 bases had no gene match. The CDR3 protein is CASSGTGTGGAGANVLTF. The DNA for the CDR3 is TGTGCCAGCAGCGGCACCGGGACAGGGGGCGCTGGGGCCAACGTCCTGACTTTC.

This clone has just a few counts. The V call is TRBV5-1, the J call TRBJ2-5; 9 bases align to TRBD1. This CDR3 contains 14 residues. V gave up 4 bases and J gave up 5 bases; unmatched junction bases: 6. CDR1 SGHRS and CDR2 YFSETQ come from the germline V gene. CDR3 residues: CASSAGQGDETQYF. The CDR3 nucleotides are TGCGCCAGCAGCGCGGGACAGGGTGACGAGACCCAGTACTTC.

The rearrangement links TRBV9 to TRBJ2-3; D is undetermined. Germline assignment: CDR1 SGDLS and CDR2 YYNGEE. Trimming pared 0 bases from V and 1 base from J, leaving 9 bases between. This CDR3 comprises 15 residues. The CDR3 DNA sequence: TGTGCCAGCAGCGTAGTACCGTCGGGCACAGATACGCAGTATTTT. Translation gives CASSVVPSGTDTQYF.

The chain employs TRBV29-1 and TRBJ1-4; possible D gene TRBD1, 5 bases. Germline loops: CDR1 SQVTM, CDR2 ANQGSEA. V lost 7 bases and J 7 bases, leaving 22 bases between the germline ends. The CDR3 totals 15 residues. The DNA of the CDR3 is TGCAGCGGGCTTTTGAGTAGGGGCGGGGGTGAAAAACTGTTTTTT. This encodes CSGLLSRGGGEKLFF.

This clone was detected only once. This chain joins TRBV14 and TRBJ2-3; possible D gene TRBD2, 5 bases. Trimming stripped 0 bases from V and 0 bases from J, with 10 bases between. CDR1 is SGHDN, CDR2 FVKESK, per germline. The CDR3 runs 16 residues. The CDR3 loop is CASSQDSGISTDTQYF. Written as DNA, the CDR3 is TGTGCCAGCAGCCAAGATTCGGGGATTAGCACAGATACGCAGTATTTT.

This chain uses TRBV19 with TRBJ1-1, with a possible D match to TRBD1 (6 bases). With 4 bases removed from V and 5 bases from J, the gap between germline ends came to 17 bases. This CDR3 is built from 15 residues. Germline lookup yields CDR1 LNHDA and CDR2 SQIVND (reference sequence). This CDR3 is CASSTHAGGKTEAFF. CDR3 DNA sequence: TGTGCCAGTAGTACCCACGCGGGGGGCAAAACTGAAGCTTTCTTT.

The gene calls are TRBV7-3 and TRBJ2-7; 8 positions match TRBD1. The CDR3 has 15 residues. V shed 5 bases and J 0 bases; nucleotides not matched to a gene: 6. The germline V gene has CDR1 SGHTA and CDR2 FQGTGA. The CDR3 protein is CASSTRGPYSYEQYV. CDR3 DNA: TGTGCCAGCAGCACCAGGGGGCCGTACTCCTACGAGCAGTACGTC.

The chain is built from TRBV13 and TRBJ2-3; D is possibly TRBD2 (6 bases). Per germline, CDR1 PRHDT and CDR2 FYEKMQ (reference sequence). The CDR3 spans 15 residues. Between the trimmed V and J ends, which lost 4 bases and 2 bases, there was a span of 13 bases. The CDR3 sequence is CASSSPREVTDTQYF. DNA of the CDR3: TGTGCCAGCAGCTCCCCGAGGGAGGTCACAGATACGCAGTATTTT.

In this sample, this clone turned up once. This rearrangement joins TRBV6-5 to TRBJ2-2, with D maybe TRBD1 (6 bases). Germline-derived CDR1 and CDR2 are MNHEY and SVGAGI. This CDR3 spans 13 amino acids. Trimming took off 6 bases at V and 5 bases at J, with 10 bases between the two ends. The CDR3 nucleotides are TGTGCCAGCAGCCAAACAGGGACCGGGGAGCTGTTTTTT. Protein sequence: CASSQTGTGELFF.

J is TRBJ2-7 and V is TRBV3-1 (or the pseudogene TRBV3-2), with D tentatively TRBD1 (6 bases). Trimming removed 4 bases from V and 3 bases from J, with 13 bases in between. This CDR3 comprises 14 residues. The germline CDR1 and CDR2 sequences are LGHDT and YNNKEL (reference sequence). CDR3: CASSPQGNFYEQYF. The CDR3 coding sequence is TGTGCCAGCAGCCCTCAGGGGAATTTCTACGAGCAGTACTTC.